The entry that follows covers one TCR beta chain sequence. The data are from a study of blood T cell repertoires in COVID-19. The wider study: Samples of COVID-19 (acute and convalescent) were obtained from the United States, Italy and Spain. T cells, B-cell-depleted T cells, or PBMCs provided the cDNA or gDNA that served as material.

Original methodology: How many nucleated cells were present was estimated from reference gene primer amplification. TCRdb's table, derived via immunoSEQ multiplex PCR, lists solely in-frame clones and lacks some. The DNA was the basis for D and trimming; V, J and clone size are from that table. The repertoire holds some 170,000 clones, with roughly 84% as singletons. There are 14 residues in the CDR3. V lost 5 bases, J lost 1 base, and 11 bases lay in between. CDR1 and CDR2 from the germline V gene are SGHTA and FQGNSA. The rearrangement links TRBV7-2 to TRBJ1-1; tentative D call: TRBD1 (5 bases). The receptor was isolated from a woman of 80 years or more with active or convalescent COVID-19. Sequenced material: peripheral blood. The CDR3 is CASSLGPANTEAFF. CDR3 nucleotides: TGTGCCAGCAGCCTGGGGCCGGCGAACACTGAAGCTTTCTTT.